A single sample is the source of the 10 T cell receptor beta chains below, sequenced in a study of liver allograft versus peripheral blood T cells. About the study: Comparing T cell receptor repertoires in transplanted livers with those in recipients' peripheral blood was part of the design.

TCRdb itself ran the reads through MiXCR, one entry per CDR3 protein. The sample has about 9,000 distinct CDR3 sequences, approximately 15% seen once. The receptors were gathered from a human patient who had a liver transplant. A subset of T cells may come from the graft donor.

This clonotype was detected a few times. The chain carries TRBV19 and TRBJ1-5; 7 nucleotides line up with TRBD1. Germline V gives CDR1 LNHDA, CDR2 SQIVND (reference sequence). The length of the CDR3 is 13 residues. J lost 6 bases, V lost 9 bases, and 8 bases had no gene match. The CDR3 reads CASYDRDGQPQHF. The CDR3 nucleotides are TGTGCCAGCTATGACAGGGACGGTCAGCCCCAGCATTTT.

The chain carries TRBV3-1 and TRBJ1-6; the match to TRBD1 covers 11 bases. After removal of 8 bases from V and 10 bases from J, the junction contained 7 bases not matched to a gene. The CDR3 is 14 residues long. Germline lookup yields CDR1 LGHDT and CDR2 YNNKEL (reference sequence). CDR3 sequence (DNA): TGTGCCAGCGTCGCGGGACAGGGGGGCTCACCCCTCCACTTT. Translated: CASVAGQGGSPLHF. Looking up the rest from reference TRBV3-1 and TRBJ1-6 gives the full variable domain: DTAVSQTPKYLVTQMGNDKSIKCEQNLGHDTMYWYKQDSKKFLKIMFSYNNKELIINETVPNRFSPKSPDKAHLNLHINSLELGDSAVYFCASVAGQGGSPLHFGNGTRLTVT.

This chain links TRBV25-1 with TRBJ1-1, with 7 bases matching TRBD1. V shed 7 bases and J 4 bases; nucleotides not matched to a gene: 9. CDR1 and CDR2 from the germline V gene are MGHDK and SYGVNS. The CDR3 is 14 residues long. CDR3 bases: TGTGCCAGCACCCCTAGGGCAGGGGGCACTGAAGCTTTCTTT. It codes for CASTPRAGGTEAFF.

The chain is built from TRBV2 and TRBJ1-2, with 8 bases that match TRBD1. Germline-derived CDR1 and CDR2 are SNHLY and FYNNEI. The J segment lost 2 bases and the V segment lost 6 bases, leaving 5 bases of the junction unmatched. This CDR3 has 14 residues. The CDR3 is CASRGGTGNYGYTF. CDR3 sequence (DNA): TGTGCCAGCAGGGGGGGGACAGGCAACTATGGCTACACCTTC.

This clonotype is medium-sized. The CDR3 region is CSAVGPGGNTEAFF. The CDR3 DNA sequence: TGCAGCGCAGTAGGGCCCGGGGGGAACACTGAAGCTTTCTTT. The chain combines TRBV29-1 with TRBJ1-1; D might be TRBD1 (5 bases). Germline V gene lookup returns CDR1 SQVTM and CDR2 ANQGSEA. The length of the CDR3 is 14 residues. Trimming removed 7 bases from V and 1 base from J, with 16 bases in between.

The sample holds a few counts of this clonotype. The rearrangement links TRBV11-1 to TRBJ2-5; unclear D gene. Germline V CDR1 and CDR2: SGHAT, FQDESV (reference sequence). Deletions cut 3 bases from V and 5 bases from J, with 16 bases between. The CDR3 consists of 15 residues. CDR3 sequence: CASSFRPTVGETQYF. The CDR3 DNA follows: TGTGCCAGCAGCTTTAGACCGACCGTTGGGGAGACCCAGTACTTC.

The rearrangement uses TRBV9 and TRBJ1-3; a weak D match, TRBD1 (6 bases). This CDR3 spans 16 amino acids. CDR1 and CDR2 from the germline V gene are SGDLS and YYNGEE. V lost 3 bases, J lost 0 bases, and 13 bases lay in between. The CDR3 protein is CASSGSLQGSGNTIYF. The CDR3 DNA reads as TGTGCCAGCAGCGGGAGTTTACAGGGCTCTGGAAACACCATATATTTT.

This clonotype was seen repeatedly, ten times or more. The rearrangement links TRBV18 to TRBJ2-5; maybe TRBD2 (6 bases). The CDR3 has 14 amino acids. Germline loops: CDR1 KGHSH, CDR2 LQKENI. The CDR3, as DNA: TGTGCTACCACCACCGGGGGAGTTACAGAGACCCAGTACTTC. It is translated as CATTTGGVTETQYF.

By share, this clonotype counts as medium-sized. This chain joins TRBV27 and TRBJ2-1; TRBD2 matches 8 bases. Germline lookup yields CDR1 MNHEY and CDR2 SMNVEV (reference sequence). V shed 2 bases and J 7 bases; nucleotides not matched to a gene: 10. The CDR3 is made up of 16 amino acids. The CDR3 loop reads CASSLRGTSLGNEQFF. Here the CDR3 DNA reads TGTGCCAGCAGTTTACGGGGGACTAGTCTCGGGAATGAGCAGTTCTTC.

This clonotype is medium-sized within its sample. J is TRBJ2-1 and V is TRBV10-3; D not resolved. This CDR3 is 11 amino acids long. Germline assignment: CDR1 ENHRY and CDR2 SYGVKD. Trimming cost V 10 bases and J 4 bases, with 8 bases left between them. CDR3 residues: CATEVYNEQFF. The DNA of the CDR3 is TGTGCCACCGAGGTATACAATGAGCAGTTCTTC.